These T cell receptor beta chains were read from a single sample in a study of blood T cell repertoires in COVID-19. Profiling relied on immunoSEQ multiplex PCR, and the TCRdb table lists in-frame clones only, not all of them. The sample lists 85,000 to 120,000 clones; around 86% were seen once. Material: peripheral blood. These receptors all stem from a man aged 50 to 59 with active or convalescent COVID-19. Each CDR3 is given with its conserved first and last residue. The order of the fields is CDR3 protein, CDR3 DNA, D gene, clone size, J gene, V gene. D genes are given only for firm matches. For some rows the clone size is stated as once, few or many, or as a class when expanded; others skip it.

CDR3aa: CASTTSGGREETQYF
CDR3nt: TGTGCCAGCACGACTAGCGGGGGCCGGGAGGAGACCCAGTACTTC
d_gene: TRBD2
abundance: NA
j_gene: TRBJ2-5
v_gene: TRBV6-5

CDR3aa: CASSLDRSTDTQYF
CDR3nt: TGTGCCAGCAGCCTGGACAGAAGCACAGATACGCAGTATTTT
d_gene: NA
abundance: NA
j_gene: TRBJ2-3
v_gene: TRBV5-8

CDR3aa: CASLSGGARTEAFF
CDR3nt: TGTGCCAGCCTCTCAGGGGGCGCGCGGACTGAAGCTTTCTTT
d_gene: TRBD1
abundance: NA
j_gene: TRBJ1-1
v_gene: TRBV5-4

CDR3aa: CASSPKTGINTGELFF
CDR3nt: TGTGCCAGCAGCCCTAAGACGGGTATAAACACCGGGGAGCTGTTTTTT
d_gene: NA
abundance: NA
j_gene: TRBJ2-2
v_gene: TRBV7-9

CDR3aa: CATSDSGSAIYNEQFF
CDR3nt: TGTGCCACCAGTGATTCGGGTAGCGCGATCTACAATGAGCAGTTCTTC
d_gene: NA
abundance: NA
j_gene: TRBJ2-1
v_gene: TRBV24-1

CDR3aa: CATTQQSPYGYTF
CDR3nt: TGTGCCACCACGCAACAGAGTCCCTATGGCTACACCTTC
d_gene: NA
abundance: NA
j_gene: TRBJ1-2
v_gene: TRBV19

CDR3aa: CASSPAGNTEAFF
CDR3nt: TGTGCCAGCTCACCAGCAGGGAACACTGAAGCTTTCTTT
d_gene: NA
abundance: NA
j_gene: TRBJ1-1
v_gene: TRBV18

CDR3aa: CASSYSRPGQGDEQYF
CDR3nt: TGTGCCAGCAGTTACTCCCGACCGGGACAGGGGGACGAGCAGTACTTC
d_gene: TRBD1
abundance: NA
j_gene: TRBJ2-7
v_gene: TRBV6-5

CDR3aa: CASSQQMNTGELFF
CDR3nt: TGTGCCAGCAGCCAACAGATGAACACCGGGGAGCTGTTTTTT
d_gene: NA
abundance: NA
j_gene: TRBJ2-2
v_gene: TRBV14

CDR3aa: CASNERSGGQPQHF
CDR3nt: TGTGCCAGCAACGAACGGTCGGGAGGTCAGCCCCAGCATTTT
d_gene: NA
abundance: NA
j_gene: TRBJ1-5
v_gene: TRBV28

CDR3aa: CASSPRQGGNTEAFF
CDR3nt: TGTGCCAGCAGCCCGCGACAGGGAGGAAACACTGAAGCTTTCTTT
d_gene: TRBD1
abundance: NA
j_gene: TRBJ1-1
v_gene: TRBV14

CDR3aa: CASSLTSGGDYGYTF
CDR3nt: TGCGCCAGCAGTTTGACCTCAGGGGGCGACTATGGCTACACCTTC
d_gene: TRBD1
abundance: NA
j_gene: TRBJ1-2
v_gene: TRBV5-1

CDR3aa: CASSRLMEGQGEKLFF
CDR3nt: TGCGCCAGCAGTCGGTTAATGGAGGGGCAGGGTGAAAAACTGTTTTTT
d_gene: NA
abundance: NA
j_gene: TRBJ1-4
v_gene: TRBV23-1

CDR3aa: CASGGRGTATNEKLFF
CDR3nt: TGTGCCAGCGGGGGCCGGGGAACTGCAACTAATGAAAAACTGTTTTTT
d_gene: NA
abundance: few
j_gene: TRBJ1-4
v_gene: TRBV2

CDR3aa: CATLRQGANEQYF
CDR3nt: TGTGCCACCCTTCGGCAGGGGGCCAACGAGCAGTACTTC
d_gene: TRBD1
abundance: NA
j_gene: TRBJ2-7
v_gene: TRBV7-9

CDR3aa: CASSWGGESSYNEQFF
CDR3nt: TGTGCCAGCAGCTGGGGGGGGGAGAGCTCCTACAATGAGCAGTTCTTC
d_gene: TRBD2
abundance: NA
j_gene: TRBJ2-1
v_gene: TRBV11-2

CDR3aa: CASSPGTGWEQYF
CDR3nt: TGTGCCAGCAGTCCCGGGACAGGGTGGGAGCAGTACTTC
d_gene: TRBD1
abundance: NA
j_gene: TRBJ2-7
v_gene: TRBV28

CDR3aa: CATSEPGTGVQETQYF
CDR3nt: TGTGCCACCAGTGAACCCGGGACAGGGGTTCAAGAGACCCAGTACTTC
d_gene: TRBD1
abundance: NA
j_gene: TRBJ2-5
v_gene: TRBV24-1

CDR3aa: CASTPTAGLTDTQYF
CDR3nt: TGTGCCAGCACCCCGACAGCGGGGCTCACAGATACGCAGTATTTT
d_gene: TRBD2
abundance: once
j_gene: TRBJ2-3
v_gene: TRBV6-2/TRBV6-3

CDR3aa: CAWSVWTGTWIYTF
CDR3nt: TGTGCCTGGAGTGTGTGGACAGGGACTTGGATCTACACCTTC
d_gene: TRBD1
abundance: NA
j_gene: TRBJ1-2
v_gene: TRBV30

CDR3aa: CASSIGGVPGELFF
CDR3nt: TGTGCCAGTAGTATTGGAGGGGTCCCCGGGGAGCTGTTTTTT
d_gene: NA
abundance: NA
j_gene: TRBJ2-2
v_gene: TRBV19

CDR3aa: CASSQNRETQYF
CDR3nt: TGTGCCAGCAGCCAGAATCGAGAGACCCAGTACTTC
d_gene: NA
abundance: once
j_gene: TRBJ2-5
v_gene: TRBV7-2

CDR3aa: CASSLTVGGYQPQHF
CDR3nt: TGTGCCAGCAGTTTAACGGTGGGGGGGTATCAGCCCCAGCATTTT
d_gene: NA
abundance: few
j_gene: TRBJ1-5
v_gene: TRBV28

CDR3aa: CASSPNTGLQGPEAFF
CDR3nt: TGTGCCAGCTCACCCAACACCGGCCTACAGGGCCCTGAAGCTTTCTTT
d_gene: NA
abundance: NA
j_gene: TRBJ1-1
v_gene: TRBV18

CDR3aa: CASSEVRDRSSYEQYF
CDR3nt: TGTGCCAGCTCAGAAGTACGGGACAGGAGTTCCTACGAGCAGTACTTC
d_gene: TRBD1
abundance: NA
j_gene: TRBJ2-7
v_gene: TRBV18

CDR3aa: CASSVGGGSEQETQYF
CDR3nt: TGTGCCAGCAGTGTTGGGGGAGGGTCCGAACAAGAGACCCAGTACTTC
d_gene: TRBD2
abundance: few
j_gene: TRBJ2-5
v_gene: TRBV2

CDR3aa: CASSLEGISSGNTIYF
CDR3nt: TGTGCCAGCAGCTTAGAGGGGATAAGCTCTGGAAACACCATATATTTT
d_gene: NA
abundance: few
j_gene: TRBJ1-3
v_gene: TRBV7-9

CDR3aa: CASSPRLVQGETQYF
CDR3nt: TGTGCCAGCAGCCCCCGGCTAGTGCAGGGAGAGACCCAGTACTTC
d_gene: NA
abundance: NA
j_gene: TRBJ2-5
v_gene: TRBV28

CDR3aa: CASSRIAGTETQYF
CDR3nt: TGTGCCAGTAGTCGGATCGCGGGGACGGAGACCCAGTACTTC
d_gene: NA
abundance: few
j_gene: TRBJ2-5
v_gene: TRBV19

CDR3aa: CASSLGSHSRRAYEQYF
CDR3nt: TGTGCCAGCAGCTTGGGGTCGCATTCCCGGAGGGCCTACGAGCAGTACTTC
d_gene: NA
abundance: NA
j_gene: TRBJ2-7
v_gene: TRBV11-2

CDR3aa: CASSYSQGRADTQYF
CDR3nt: TGTGCCAGCAGTTACTCACAGGGGCGGGCAGATACGCAGTATTTT
d_gene: TRBD1
abundance: NA
j_gene: TRBJ2-3
v_gene: TRBV6-5

CDR3aa: CASSIDDGSSGNTIYF
CDR3nt: TGTGCCAGTAGTATAGATGACGGGAGCTCTGGAAACACCATATATTTT
d_gene: NA
abundance: NA
j_gene: TRBJ1-3
v_gene: TRBV19

CDR3aa: CASSQGLFGAQYF
CDR3nt: TGCGCCAGCAGCCAAGGCTTGTTCGGGGCCCAGTACTTC
d_gene: NA
abundance: NA
j_gene: TRBJ2-5
v_gene: TRBV4-3

CDR3aa: CASSLASLAGGVETQYF
CDR3nt: TGCGCCAGCAGCTTGGCTTCTCTAGCGGGGGGAGTTGAGACCCAGTACTTC
d_gene: TRBD2
abundance: NA
j_gene: TRBJ2-5
v_gene: TRBV5-1

CDR3aa: CASARVPGAGELFF
CDR3nt: TGTGCCAGCGCTAGGGTTCCCGGGGCCGGGGAGCTGTTTTTT
d_gene: NA
abundance: NA
j_gene: TRBJ2-2
v_gene: TRBV6-5

CDR3aa: CASSLGGPFTYEQYF
CDR3nt: TGTGCCAGCAGCTTGGGGGGCCCATTCACCTACGAGCAGTACTTC
d_gene: NA
abundance: NA
j_gene: TRBJ2-7
v_gene: TRBV5-4

CDR3aa: CASTLGGSNQPQHF
CDR3nt: TGTGCCAGCACCCTGGGAGGAAGCAATCAGCCCCAGCATTTT
d_gene: NA
abundance: NA
j_gene: TRBJ1-5
v_gene: TRBV28

CDR3aa: CASSQDHPKTSSSYEQYF
CDR3nt: TGCGCCAGCAGCCAAGATCACCCCAAGACTAGCAGCTCCTACGAGCAGTACTTC
d_gene: TRBD2
abundance: NA
j_gene: TRBJ2-7
v_gene: TRBV4-3

CDR3aa: CASSLGTEPPETQYF
CDR3nt: TGTGCCAGCAGCTTAGGAACGGAGCCCCCGGAGACCCAGTACTTC
d_gene: NA
abundance: NA
j_gene: TRBJ2-5
v_gene: TRBV5-8

CDR3aa: CASSESTGYNSPLHF
CDR3nt: TGTGCCAGCAGTGAATCAACAGGGTATAATTCACCCCTCCACTTT
d_gene: NA
abundance: NA
j_gene: TRBJ1-6
v_gene: TRBV6-1

CDR3aa: CASSYARLGGEAFF
CDR3nt: TGTGCCAGCAGTTACGCCAGGTTGGGAGGAGAAGCTTTCTTT
d_gene: NA
abundance: few
j_gene: TRBJ1-1
v_gene: TRBV6-2/TRBV6-3

CDR3aa: CASINSQTGKAFF
CDR3nt: TGTGCCAGCATCAACTCCCAAACGGGGAAAGCTTTCTTT
d_gene: NA
abundance: NA
j_gene: TRBJ1-1
v_gene: TRBV6-6

CDR3aa: CATNRSSYNSPLHF
CDR3nt: TGTGCCACCAACCGGAGCTCCTATAATTCACCCCTCCACTTT
d_gene: NA
abundance: NA
j_gene: TRBJ1-6
v_gene: TRBV24-1

CDR3aa: CASSSPGLGEPELFF
CDR3nt: TGTGCCAGCAGTTCCCCCGGACTAGGAGAACCGGAGCTGTTTTTT
d_gene: TRBD2
abundance: NA
j_gene: TRBJ2-2
v_gene: TRBV27

CDR3aa: CASSRDNRGPYEQYF
CDR3nt: TGCGCCAGCAGCCGGGATAACAGGGGCCCCTACGAGCAGTACTTC
d_gene: TRBD1
abundance: once
j_gene: TRBJ2-7
v_gene: TRBV4-3

CDR3aa: CASSLGAFSGANVLTF
CDR3nt: TGTGCCAGCAGCTTGGGCGCGTTCTCTGGGGCCAACGTCCTGACTTTC
d_gene: NA
abundance: few
j_gene: TRBJ2-6
v_gene: TRBV5-4

CDR3aa: CASSSRSLSTSGGSYNEQFF
CDR3nt: TGTGCCAGCAGCTCCCGATCACTGTCCACTAGCGGGGGCTCCTACAATGAGCAGTTCTTC
d_gene: TRBD2
abundance: NA
j_gene: TRBJ2-1
v_gene: TRBV11-3

CDR3aa: CASSLLARETQYF
CDR3nt: TGTGCCAGCAGCCTACTAGCGAGGGAGACCCAGTACTTC
d_gene: TRBD2
abundance: NA
j_gene: TRBJ2-5
v_gene: TRBV5-4

CDR3aa: CASSYADSNYGYTF
CDR3nt: TGTGCCAGCAGTTACGCGGACAGTAACTATGGCTACACCTTC
d_gene: NA
abundance: NA
j_gene: TRBJ1-2
v_gene: TRBV6-6

CDR3aa: CASSQRGGADTQYF
CDR3nt: TGTGCCAGCAGCCAGAGGGGGGGCGCAGATACGCAGTATTTT
d_gene: NA
abundance: few
j_gene: TRBJ2-3
v_gene: TRBV5-4

CDR3aa: CASSTDRVVFNEQFF
CDR3nt: TGTGCCAGCAGCACCGACAGGGTAGTATTCAATGAGCAGTTCTTC
d_gene: TRBD1
abundance: NA
j_gene: TRBJ2-1
v_gene: TRBV5-5

CDR3aa: CASSEHMRLREVQPQHF
CDR3nt: TGTGCCAGCAGTGAACACATGAGGCTCAGGGAAGTCCAGCCCCAGCATTTT
d_gene: NA
abundance: NA
j_gene: TRBJ1-5
v_gene: TRBV6-1

CDR3aa: CASSPSPSTDTQYF
CDR3nt: TGTGCCAGCAGCCCTAGCCCCAGCACAGATACGCAGTATTTT
d_gene: NA
abundance: NA
j_gene: TRBJ2-3
v_gene: TRBV9

CDR3aa: CASSFRGPNTEAFF
CDR3nt: TGTGCCAGCAGTTTCAGGGGACCGAACACTGAAGCTTTCTTT
d_gene: NA
abundance: NA
j_gene: TRBJ1-1
v_gene: TRBV27